This entry is about one TCR beta chain. Individually, cDNA molecules had unique molecular identifiers attached to them. MiXCR, run by TCRdb on the 5' RACE reads, gives a single entry per CDR3 protein. The table shows about 80,000 distinct CDR3 sequences, with 11% to 15% occurring only once. The data belong to a study of early T cells in non-severe SARS-CoV-2 infection. The CDR3 is made up of 17 amino acids. V was trimmed by 4 bases and J by 6 bases, leaving 24 bases between them. CDR1 and CDR2 (germline): SGHDT, YYEEEE. The sample taken for sequencing was whole blood. This chain uses TRBV5-6 with TRBJ2-3; D may be TRBD1 (6 bases). This sequence was found in an adult who was a healthcare worker with PCR-confirmed SARS-CoV-2 infection or an uninfected control (not recorded which). The CDR3 DNA reads as TGTGCCAGCAGCCCACCGAACAGGGTTATGTTTGGGGATACGCAGTATTTT. It encodes CASSPPNRVMFGDTQYF.